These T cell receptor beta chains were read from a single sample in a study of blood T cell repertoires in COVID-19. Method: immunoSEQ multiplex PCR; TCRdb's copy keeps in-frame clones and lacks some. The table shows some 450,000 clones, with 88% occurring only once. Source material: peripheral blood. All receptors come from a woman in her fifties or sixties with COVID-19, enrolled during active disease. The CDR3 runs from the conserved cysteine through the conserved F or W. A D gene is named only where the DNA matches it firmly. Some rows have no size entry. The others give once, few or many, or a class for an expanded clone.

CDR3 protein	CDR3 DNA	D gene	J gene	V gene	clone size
CASSRTGGQQYF	TGTGCCAGCAGCAGGACAGGGGGCCAGCAGTACTTC	TRBD1	TRBJ2-7	TRBV9	few
CASSTLGGRNSPLHF	TGCGCCAGCAGCACATTAGGGGGTCGTAATTCACCCCTCCACTTT	-	TRBJ1-6	TRBV5-1	once
CASSYHSGEAFF	TGTGCCAGCAGTTACCATTCAGGTGAAGCTTTCTTT	-	TRBJ1-1	TRBV6-5	-
CASRAHGTWNTEAFF	TGCGCCAGCAGAGCTCACGGGACATGGAACACTGAAGCTTTCTTT	-	TRBJ1-1	TRBV5-1	-
CARAITPGHNTEAFF	TGTGCCAGGGCCATCACTCCGGGACACAACACTGAAGCTTTCTTT	-	TRBJ1-1	TRBV2	-
CASSVETVPLPKQFF	TGTGCCAGCAGCGTAGAAACAGTCCCCTTACCCAAGCAGTTCTTC	-	TRBJ2-1	TRBV9	-
CASSRTENYGYTF	TGTGCCAGCAGCCGGACAGAGAACTATGGCTACACCTTC	-	TRBJ1-2	TRBV12-3/TRBV12-4	-
CASSWGSGSYEQYF	TGTGCCAGCAGCTGGGGGAGCGGGTCCTACGAGCAGTACTTC	-	TRBJ2-7	TRBV5-6	-
CASSLGRGPGNTIYF	TGTGCCAGCAGCTTAGGGAGGGGACCCGGAAACACCATATATTTT	-	TRBJ1-3	TRBV7-8	-
CASSPRTGAYGYTF	TGTGCCAGCAGTCCGCGGACAGGGGCCTATGGCTACACCTTC	TRBD1	TRBJ1-2	TRBV27	-
CASRMRLAGGDTQYF	TGTGCCAGCAGGATGAGACTAGCGGGGGGAGATACGCAGTATTTT	TRBD2	TRBJ2-3	TRBV6-5	-
CASRATTGAYEQYF	TGTGCCAGCAGAGCCACGACGGGGGCCTACGAGCAGTACTTC	-	TRBJ2-7	TRBV2	-
CASSSSRGAIVNTEAFF	TGTGCCAGCAGCTCTTCCAGGGGCGCAATTGTGAACACTGAAGCTTTCTTT	-	TRBJ1-1	TRBV7-9	few
CASSNSGSRNEQFF	TGCGCCAGCAGTAACAGCGGGAGTCGGAATGAGCAGTTCTTC	TRBD2	TRBJ2-1	TRBV10-2	-
CSASRLAGPNTDTQYF	TGCAGTGCTAGTAGACTAGCGGGGCCCAACACAGATACGCAGTATTTT	TRBD2	TRBJ2-3	TRBV20-1	-
CAWSKMGATEAFF	TGTGCCTGGAGTAAAATGGGGGCGACTGAAGCTTTCTTT	-	TRBJ1-1	TRBV30	few
CASSPTGTRRSNQPQHF	TGCGCCAGCAGCCCGACAGGGACCAGGCGAAGCAATCAGCCCCAGCATTTT	TRBD1	TRBJ1-5	TRBV23-1	few
CASSSDRGETQYF	TGTGCCAGCAGCTCGGACAGGGGAGAGACCCAGTACTTC	TRBD1	TRBJ2-5	TRBV11-2	-
CASSPSNNSPLHF	TGTGCCAGCAGCCCTTCTAATAATTCACCCCTCCACTTT	-	TRBJ1-6	TRBV5-6	-
CATRDSVRTGELFF	TGTGCCACCAGGGACAGCGTACGGACCGGGGAGCTGTTTTTT	-	TRBJ2-2	TRBV24-1	few
CASRRTSGGSVADTQYF	TGCGCCAGCAGGCGGACTAGCGGGGGGTCAGTCGCAGATACGCAGTATTTT	TRBD2	TRBJ2-3	TRBV4-1	-
CASREREDVVGTEAFF	TGTGCCAGTCGAGAAAGGGAGGATGTAGTAGGCACTGAAGCTTTCTTT	-	TRBJ1-1	TRBV19	-
CASVREESLNTQYF	TGTGCCAGTGTCAGGGAGGAGTCTTTGAATACGCAGTATTTT	-	TRBJ2-3	TRBV2	-
CASSQDATSRETQYF	TGTGCCAGCAGCCAAGACGCCACGTCGAGGGAGACCCAGTACTTC	-	TRBJ2-5	TRBV3-1/TRBV3-2	-
CASSLPPGHSNSPLHF	TGTGCCAGCAGTTTACCTCCGGGACACTCCAATTCACCCCTCCACTTT	-	TRBJ1-6	TRBV28	few
CASSPTGDYGYTF	TGTGCCAGCAGCCCGACAGGGGACTATGGCTACACCTTC	TRBD1	TRBJ1-2	TRBV3-1/TRBV3-2	-
CASSSRGQGAYEQYF	TGTGCCAGCAGCTCAAGGGGACAGGGGGCATACGAGCAGTACTTC	-	TRBJ2-7	TRBV21-1	-
CASSATGGIEAFF	TGTGCCAGCAGCGCTACAGGGGGCATTGAAGCTTTCTTT	TRBD1	TRBJ1-1	TRBV7-9	-
CASSQGGGGLEQYF	TGCGCCAGCAGCCAAGGGGGGGGAGGACTCGAGCAGTACTTC	TRBD2	TRBJ2-7	TRBV4-1	-
CASSLWSGQGNYGYTF	TGTGCCAGCAGCTTATGGTCGGGACAGGGTAACTATGGCTACACCTTC	TRBD1	TRBJ1-2	TRBV7-2	-
CASSDEHTEAFF	TGCGCCAGCAGTGATGAGCACACTGAAGCTTTCTTT	-	TRBJ1-1	TRBV10-1	-
CASSQVGGGQGHGYTF	TGCGCCAGCAGCCAAGTTGGTGGGGGACAGGGCCATGGCTACACCTTC	TRBD1	TRBJ1-2	TRBV4-1	few
CASSYGPIGANYGYTF	TGTGCCAGCAGTTACGGGCCCATCGGGGCTAACTATGGCTACACCTTC	-	TRBJ1-2	TRBV6-5	-
CASSLSSGQPQHF	TGTGCCAGCAGTTTATCATCAGGTCAGCCCCAGCATTTT	-	TRBJ1-5	TRBV12-3/TRBV12-4	-
CASSQGRQENYGYTF	TGCGCCAGCAGCCAAGGACGGCAGGAAAACTATGGCTACACCTTC	-	TRBJ1-2	TRBV4-1	-
CASSLPGARNEQYF	TGTGCCAGCAGCCTACCAGGGGCCAGAAACGAGCAGTACTTC	-	TRBJ2-7	TRBV7-9	-
CASSYAGGVEKLFF	TGTGCCAGCAGTTACGCAGGGGGCGTGGAAAAACTGTTTTTT	TRBD1	TRBJ1-4	TRBV6-2/TRBV6-3	few
CSVVPTWPQNTEAFF	TGCAGCGTCGTACCCACGTGGCCTCAGAACACTGAAGCTTTCTTT	-	TRBJ1-1	TRBV29-1	-